The 16 T cell receptor beta chains in this list originate from one sample, sequenced in a study of early T cells in non-severe SARS-CoV-2 infection. TCRdb ran MiXCR on the 5' RACE reads and lists one entry per CDR3 protein. This table has some 64,000 distinct CDR3 sequences, 10% to 14% appearing once. Sequencing input: whole blood. These receptors were taken from an adult who was a healthcare worker with PCR-confirmed SARS-CoV-2 infection or an uninfected control (not recorded which).

This clonotype was recorded at least ten times. The genes are TRBV19 and TRBJ2-5, with TRBD1 matching 9 bases. The CDR3 extends over 14 amino acids. V trimming: 4 bases; J trimming: 4 bases; junction bases outside the gene matches: 4. Per the germline V gene, CDR1 is LNHDA and CDR2 is SQIVND (reference sequence). CDR3 sequence reads: CASSTTGGGETQYF. As DNA, the CDR3 is TGTGCCAGTAGTACGACAGGGGGTGGAGAGACCCAGTACTTC.

The chain uses TRBV18 and TRBJ2-3; possible D gene TRBD1, 6 bases. V was pared by 5 bases and J by 3 bases, with 12 bases between. Per germline, CDR1 KGHSH and CDR2 LQKENI. The length of the CDR3 is 14 residues. CDR3 DNA: TGTGCCAGCTCATCGGTAACAGGGACAGATACGCAGTATTTT. Protein: CASSSVTGTDTQYF. The full variable domain, with the rest looked up from reference TRBV18 and TRBJ2-3, is NAGVMQNPRHLVRRRGQEARLRCSPMKGHSHVYWYRQLPEEGLKFMVYLQKENIIDESGMPKERFSAEFPKEGPSILRIQQVVRGDSAAYFCASSSVTGTDTQYFGPGTRLTVL.

The table lists this clonotype with many counts. The rearrangement joins TRBV11-2 to TRBJ2-2; TRBD2 might be the D (6 bases). V lost 7 bases and J 1 base, leaving 19 bases between the germline ends. The CDR3 is made up of 17 amino acids. Germline V lookup: CDR1 SGHAT, CDR2 FQNNGV. The CDR3 reads CASTIRVSGGNTGELFF. CDR3 coding DNA: TGTGCCAGCACCATCCGGGTCTCCGGGGGGAACACCGGGGAGCTGTTTTTT.

Ten or more counts support this clonotype. The CDR3 here is CSVGLTANTEAFF. CDR3 in DNA: TGCAGCGTCGGATTGACAGCAAACACTGAAGCTTTCTTT. The chain recombines TRBV29-1 with TRBJ1-1; D is possibly TRBD1 (5 bases). V lost 6 bases and J 2 bases, leaving 13 bases between the germline ends. CDR1 SQVTM and CDR2 ANQGSEA come from the germline V gene. The CDR3 is 13 amino acids.

This clonotype was picked up many times. The chain recombines TRBV12-3 or TRBV12-4 with TRBJ2-3; TRBD1 or TRBD2 may be the D gene (6 bases each). Trimming removed 6 bases at V and 2 bases at J, with 15 bases between. The CDR3 is 15 residues long. The CDR3 nucleotides read TGTGCCAGCAGGTCACAGGGAGGTATCACAGATACGCAGTATTTT. Translated: CASRSQGGITDTQYF.

This clonotype was counted ten times or more. The chain carries TRBV5-4 and TRBJ2-5; D is uncertain. Between the trimmed V and J ends, which lost 3 bases and 5 bases, there was a span of 11 bases. Germline V CDR1 and CDR2: SGHNT, YYREEE (reference sequence). CDR3 length equals 13 residues. The CDR3 region is CASSSDPRETQYF. The CDR3 DNA reads TGTGCCAGCAGCTCGGACCCGCGGGAGACCCAGTACTTC. Drawing the rest from reference TRBV5-4 and TRBJ2-5, the complete variable domain is ETGVTQSPTHLIKTRGQQVTLRCSSQSGHNTVSWYQQALGQGPQFIFQYYREEENGRGNFPPRFSGLQFPNYSSELNVNALELDDSALYLCASSSDPRETQYFGPGTRLLVL.

This clonotype was seen repeatedly, ten times or more. This chain links TRBV11-2 with TRBJ2-3, with D possibly being TRBD2 (6 bases). This CDR3 has 12 residues. The V end lost 9 bases, the J end lost 6 bases, and 13 bases lay between the germline ends. Germline CDR1 reads SGHAT; CDR2 reads FQNNGV. CDR3 bases: TGTGCCAGTAACCCCCGGGGGGATACGCAGTATTTT. Encoded protein: CASNPRGDTQYF. Full variable domain (remainder filled in from reference TRBV11-2 and TRBJ2-3): EAGVAQSPRYKIIEKRQSVAFWCNPISGHATLYWYQQILGQGPKLLIQFQNNGVVDDSQLPKDRFSAERLKGVDSTLKIQPAKLEDSAVYLCASNPRGDTQYFGPGTRLTVL.

Many counts were recorded for this clonotype. V gene TRBV9 combines with J gene TRBJ1-2, with D hard to call. Per the germline V gene, CDR1 is SGDLS and CDR2 is YYNGEE. The CDR3 is 14 residues long. Trimming stripped 0 bases from V and 3 bases from J, with 9 bases between. Written as DNA, the CDR3 is TGTGCCAGCAGCGTAGGTGAGAGCTACTATGGCTACACCTTC. This gives the protein CASSVGESYYGYTF.

The chain employs TRBV24-1 and TRBJ2-3, with TRBD1 matching over 7 bases. CDR1 KGHDR and CDR2 SFDVKD come from the germline V gene. There are 14 residues in the CDR3. Trimming removed 11 bases from V and 0 bases from J; junction bases left unmatched: 7. CDR3 in amino acids: CAISSGQSTDTQYF. The CDR3 nucleotides are TGTGCCATATCATCGGGACAGAGCACAGATACGCAGTATTTT.

This clonotype came up many times. The rearrangement uses TRBV4-3 and TRBJ2-1, with 9 bases fitting TRBD1. The length of the CDR3 is 14 residues. The ends lost 3 bases at V and 9 bases at J; junction bases unmatched: 6. Germline V gives CDR1 LGHNA, CDR2 YSLEER. The CDR3 nucleotides are TGCGCCAGCAGCCACGGACAGGGGCCGGGTGAGCAGTTCTTC. Its protein product is CASSHGQGPGEQFF.

This chain uses TRBV27 with TRBJ1-1, with unresolved D. Germline V gives CDR1 MNHEY, CDR2 SMNVEV (reference sequence). V was pared by 4 bases and J by 4 bases, with 10 bases between. The CDR3 totals 13 residues. The CDR3 DNA reads TGTGCCAGCAGTTACCGGCCTGGCACTGAAGCTTTCTTT. Amino acid sequence: CASSYRPGTEAFF.

The sample holds a few counts of this clonotype. The V and J genes are TRBV7-9 and TRBJ1-1, with 8 positions matching TRBD1. The CDR3 is 15 residues long. With V trimmed by 3 bases and J by 4 bases, 7 bases remained unmatched. Looked up from germline, CDR1 is SEHNR and CDR2 is FQNEAQ (reference sequence). The DNA for the CDR3 is TGTGCCAGCAGCTTCGCCCAGGGGGCGGGCACTGAAGCTTTCTTT. Protein product: CASSFAQGAGTEAFF.

V usage is TRBV6-6 and J usage is TRBJ2-2; 7 nucleotides align to TRBD1. The CDR3 totals 14 residues. Germline V gene data show CDR1 as MNHNY and CDR2 as SVGAGI (reference sequence). Losses at the gene ends were 8 bases for V and 13 bases for J; bases not matched to a gene: 16. The CDR3 nucleotides are TGTGCCAGCTCATACGGAGACAGGGTTTTGGGGCTGTTTTTT. Protein sequence: CASSYGDRVLGLFF.

This clonotype has ten or more counts. This chain joins TRBV9 and TRBJ2-3; TRBD2 agrees at 8 bases. V lost 2 bases, J lost 1 base, and 6 bases stayed unmatched. Germline loops: CDR1 SGDLS, CDR2 YYNGEE. There are 16 residues in the CDR3. The CDR3 DNA reads as TGTGCCAGCAGCGTGATGACGGGGGGGCGCACAGATACGCAGTATTTT. Residues: CASSVMTGGRTDTQYF.

The chain uses TRBV19 and TRBJ1-1; D is possibly TRBD1 (6 bases). The V end lost 5 bases, the J end lost 1 base, and 11 bases lay between the germline ends. Germline-derived CDR1 and CDR2 are LNHDA and SQIVND (reference sequence). CDR3 length: 14 residues. CDR3 sequence: CASSFGTSNTEAFF. DNA of the CDR3: TGTGCCAGTAGTTTCGGGACATCGAACACTGAAGCTTTCTTT.

This clonotype was detected ten times or more. The chain uses TRBV5-1 and TRBJ2-1, with 9 bases that match TRBD2. Unmatched junction bases numbered 0, after V lost 0 bases and J lost 5 bases. CDR3 length equals 14 residues. Germline V gives CDR1 SGHRS, CDR2 YFSETQ. The CDR3, as DNA: TGCGCCAGCAGCTTGGCTAGCGGGAACAATGAGCAGTTCTTC. Its protein product is CASSLASGNNEQFF. The variable domain in full, completed from reference TRBV5-1 and TRBJ2-1, reads KAGVTQTPRYLIKTRGQQVTLSCSPISGHRSVSWYQQTPGQGLQFLFEYFSETQRNKGNFPGRFSGRQFSNSRSEMNVSTLELGDSALYLCASSLASGNNEQFFGPGTRLTVL.